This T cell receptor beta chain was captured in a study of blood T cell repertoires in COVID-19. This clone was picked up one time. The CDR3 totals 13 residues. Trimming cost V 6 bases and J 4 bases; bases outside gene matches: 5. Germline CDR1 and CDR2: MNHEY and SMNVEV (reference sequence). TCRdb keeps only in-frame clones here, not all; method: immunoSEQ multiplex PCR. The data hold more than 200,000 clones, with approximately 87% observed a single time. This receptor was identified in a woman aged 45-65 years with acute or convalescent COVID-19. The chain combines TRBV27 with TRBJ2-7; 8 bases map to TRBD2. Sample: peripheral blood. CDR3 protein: CASRGGGQYEQYF. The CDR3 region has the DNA TGTGCCAGCAGGGGCGGGGGGCAATACGAGCAGTACTTC.